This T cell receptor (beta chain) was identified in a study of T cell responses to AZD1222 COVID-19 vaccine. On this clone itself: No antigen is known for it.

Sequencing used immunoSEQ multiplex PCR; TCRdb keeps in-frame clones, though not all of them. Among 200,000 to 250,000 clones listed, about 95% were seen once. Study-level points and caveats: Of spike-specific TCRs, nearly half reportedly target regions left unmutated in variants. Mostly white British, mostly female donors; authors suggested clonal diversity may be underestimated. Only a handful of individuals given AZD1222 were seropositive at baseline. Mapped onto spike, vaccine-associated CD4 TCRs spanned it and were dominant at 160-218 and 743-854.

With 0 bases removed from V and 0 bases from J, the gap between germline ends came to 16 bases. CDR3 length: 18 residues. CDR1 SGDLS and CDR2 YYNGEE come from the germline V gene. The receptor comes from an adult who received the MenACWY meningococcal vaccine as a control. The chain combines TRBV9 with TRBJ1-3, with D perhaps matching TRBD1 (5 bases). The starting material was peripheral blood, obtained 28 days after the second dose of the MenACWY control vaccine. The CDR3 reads CASSVALYRTGSGNTIYF. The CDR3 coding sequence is TGTGCCAGCAGCGTAGCCCTTTACAGGACCGGCTCTGGAAACACCATATATTTT.